The source of this T cell receptor (beta chain) is a study of cytomegalovirus exposure and HLA in healthy donors. PCR used 60 Vbeta primers and 13 Jbeta primers. Sequencing was performed with immunoSEQ multiplex PCR; in TCRdb, only in-frame clones are kept and a portion is missing. The sample shows roughly 90,000 clones, around 82% of them seen only once. CDR3 length: 15 amino acids. Germline assignment: CDR1 MNHEY and CDR2 SVGAGI. Trimming removed 6 bases from V and 7 bases from J; junction bases left unmatched: 12. This clonotype was obtained from a man aged 25-45 years in good health and CMV-seropositive. The sample was PBMCs. The chain joins TRBV6-5 to TRBJ2-1; 7 bases are a match to TRBD1. CDR3 amino acids: CASSHGGSTGNEQFF. The DNA for the CDR3 is TGTGCCAGCAGCCACGGAGGATCGACAGGGAATGAGCAGTTCTTC.